The present T cell receptor (beta chain) was sequenced within a study of blood T cell repertoires in COVID-19. Across the whole study: T cells, B-cell-depleted T cells, or PBMCs provided the cDNA or gDNA that served as material.

Sequencing used immunoSEQ multiplex PCR; TCRdb keeps in-frame clones, though not all of them. Of 150,000 to 200,000 clones listed, approximately 79% are singletons. The sequence was obtained from a man younger than 45 with active or convalescent COVID-19. Sequenced input: peripheral blood.

The CDR3: CASGLVIRGNTEAFF. The CDR3 region has the DNA TGTGCTAGTGGTTTGGTAATCAGAGGGAACACTGAAGCTTTCTTT. V is TRBV12-5 and J is TRBJ1-1, with no clear D. CDR1 and CDR2 from the germline V gene are LGHNT and FRNRAP. The CDR3 consists of 15 residues. Trimming stripped 0 bases from V and 1 base from J, with 9 bases between.